The 10 T cell receptor beta chains given below trace back to one sample, sequenced in a study of glioma-infiltrating T cells. The iRepertoire nested amplicon-rescue multiplex PCR amplified TCR alpha and beta CDR3s from RNA. TCRdb re-derived calls from the multiplex PCR reads in MiXCR, one entry per CDR3 protein. Here the sample spans about 190,000 distinct CDR3 sequences, 32% being singletons. The sequenced sample consisted of glioma tissue, nonneoplastic brain tissue, or PBMCs (not recorded which). The receptor set was obtained from a human donor with low-grade glioma or glioblastoma, undergoing nonglioma brain surgery, or in good health (not recorded which).

This clonotype was observed a single time. A much larger clone sits a single nucleotide away, making a read error possible. J is TRBJ1-1 and V is TRBV5-4; D might be TRBD1 (5 bases). CDR3 length equals 14 residues. V was pared by 3 bases and J by 9 bases, with 18 bases between. Looked up from germline, CDR1 is SGHNT and CDR2 is YYREEE (reference sequence). The CDR3 spells CASSSTSFRTKAFF. CDR3 bases: TGTGCCAGCAGCTCGACCAGCTTCCGGACAAAAGCTTTCTTT.

This clonotype was observed a handful of times. This chain uses TRBV19 with TRBJ2-1; tentative D call: TRBD2 (6 bases). CDR3 length equals 15 residues. V lost 3 bases and J 3 bases, leaving 12 bases between the germline ends. The germline gives CDR1 LNHDA, CDR2 SQIVND (reference sequence). The CDR3 loop is CASSIYREIYNEQFF. In DNA, the CDR3 is TGTGCCAGTAGTATTTATCGGGAGATCTACAATGAGCAGTTCTTC.

This clonotype has at least ten counts. The chain employs TRBV12-3 or TRBV12-4 and TRBJ1-2; D gene uncertain. This CDR3 comprises 13 residues. V lost 5 bases and J lost 4, with 11 bases in between. The CDR3 is CASSPGVLYGYTF. As DNA, the CDR3 is TGTGCCAGCAGTCCTGGGGTCCTCTATGGCTACACCTTC.

Regarding this clonotype: It may be a read error: a sequence one base away is much more abundant. This CDR3 is CTSSLSGPAVSTDTQYF. CDR3 DNA: TGTACCAGCAGCTTAAGTGGTCCAGCAGTTAGCACAGATACGCAGTATTTT. V usage is TRBV7-9 and J usage is TRBJ2-3; no firm D call. The CDR3 runs to 17 residues. Germline CDR1 SEHNR, CDR2 FQNEAQ (reference sequence).

The V and J genes are TRBV7-2 and TRBJ2-3, with unresolved D. Germline V gene data show CDR1 as SGHTA and CDR2 as FQGNSA. CDR3 length equals 14 residues. V was shortened by 5 bases and J by 3 bases, with 12 bases between the two germline ends. DNA for the CDR3: TGTGCCAGCAGCCCTTCAGTTACGACAGATACGCAGTATTTT. This translates into CASSPSVTTDTQYF.

In this sample, this clonotype turned up many times. V gene TRBV7-2 combines with J gene TRBJ2-5, with D tentatively TRBD2 (5 bases). V lost 2 bases and J lost 2, with 12 bases in between. The CDR3 spans 15 residues. Germline V lookup: CDR1 SGHTA, CDR2 FQGNSA. This chain's CDR3 is CASSLMSRVQETQYF. The CDR3 DNA reads TGTGCCAGCAGCTTAATGTCGAGGGTGCAAGAGACCCAGTACTTC.

The chain carries TRBV4-1 and TRBJ2-1; 11 nucleotides align to TRBD1. This CDR3 is 16 amino acids long. Germline CDR1 is MGHRA and CDR2 is YSYEKL. Unmatched junction bases numbered 11, after V lost 3 bases and J lost 10 bases. The CDR3: CASSHPGTGGRYEQFF. DNA of the CDR3: TGCGCCAGCAGCCACCCCGGGACAGGGGGACGCTACGAGCAGTTCTTC.

The chain couples TRBV7-3 to TRBJ2-1; a weak D match, TRBD1 (6 bases). The V end was cut by 1 base, the J end by 5 bases, with 12 bases between. The CDR3 extends over 15 amino acids. CDR1 and CDR2 from the germline V gene are SGHTA and FQGTGA. CDR3 nucleotides: TGTGCCAGCAGCTTAATGGGACAATTTAACAATGAGCAGTTCTTC. It specifies CASSLMGQFNNEQFF.

This clonotype was observed at least ten times. Germline is not matched at one junction end, which may reflect a read error. The chain employs TRBV7-7 and TRBJ2-5; perhaps TRBD2 as D (6 bases). The CDR3 extends over 14 amino acids. The germline gives CDR1 SSHAT, CDR2 FNYEAQ (reference sequence). The CDR3: CASSLEVGGETQYF. The CDR3 nucleotides are TGTGCTAGCAGCTTAGAGGTGGGAGGAGAGACCCAGTACTTC.

The chain uses TRBV4-2 and TRBJ1-6, with D maybe TRBD1 (6 bases). There are 16 residues in the CDR3. Per germline, CDR1 LGHNA and CDR2 YNFKEQ. Trimming shortened V by 3 bases and J by 8 bases, and 17 bases separated the two germline ends. The CDR3 loop is CASSQTVGQRDSPLHF. CDR3 DNA: TGTGCCAGCAGCCAGACCGTAGGACAGAGGGATTCACCCCTCCACTTT.